The 21 T cell receptor beta chains given below trace back to one sample, sequenced in a study of blood T cell repertoires in COVID-19. The data were produced by immunoSEQ multiplex PCR, yet TCRdb's version contains in-frame clones alone and is incomplete. Among about 110,000 clones listed, about 83% were seen once. Sequenced material: peripheral blood. These receptors were taken from a woman in her sixties or seventies with acute or convalescent COVID-19.

This clone was counted between two and nine times. The J gene is TRBJ1-3, the V gene TRBV28, with 9 bases lining up with TRBD1. CDR3 length: 17 residues. CDR1 is MDHEN and CDR2 is SYDVKM in the germline V gene. V gave up 5 bases and J gave up 2 bases; unmatched junction bases: 10. The CDR3 loop reads CASSRGDRVSPGNTIYF. CDR3 in DNA: TGTGCCAGCAGTCGGGGGGACAGGGTCAGTCCTGGAAACACCATATATTTT.

The J gene is TRBJ2-3, the V gene TRBV28, with 9 bases matching TRBD2. The CDR3 has 14 residues. V trimming: 6 bases; J trimming: 2 bases; junction bases outside the gene matches: 3. CDR1 is MDHEN and CDR2 is SYDVKM in the germline V gene. The CDR3 nucleotides are TGTGCCAGCAGGGCGGGGGGGAACACAGATACGCAGTATTTT. This sequence encodes CASRAGGNTDTQYF.

The gene calls are TRBV25-1 and TRBJ2-5; 7 bases are a match to TRBD2. This CDR3 is 14 amino acids long. CDR1 is MGHDK and CDR2 is SYGVNS in the germline V gene. V lost 10 bases and J lost 5; bases outside the gene matches: 13. The CDR3 loop is CATSLGGAVETQYF. In DNA form, the CDR3 reads TGTGCCACCTCCCTGGGAGGGGCGGTGGAGACCCAGTACTTC.

This clone turned up a few times. The chain joins TRBV28 to TRBJ1-5, with a possible D match to TRBD1 (5 bases). Trimming stripped 2 bases from V and 7 bases from J, with 15 bases between. This CDR3 is 15 amino acids long. Germline CDR1 and CDR2: MDHEN and SYDVKM. Here the CDR3 DNA reads TGTGCCAGCAGTTTAGCGGGGGGAGGTGGACAGCCCCAGCATTTT. Amino acid sequence: CASSLAGGGGQPQHF.

The chain has TRBV28 and TRBJ2-5; 9 bases fit TRBD2. The CDR3 has 21 residues. Losses at the gene ends were 0 bases for V and 3 bases for J; bases not matched to a gene: 20. Germline CDR1 MDHEN, CDR2 SYDVKM. The CDR3 loop is CASSLWTSFRRSGGTEETQYF. The DNA for the CDR3 is TGTGCCAGCAGTTTATGGACTTCGTTCCGTAGAAGCGGGGGGACAGAAGAGACCCAGTACTTC. The variable domain in full, completed from reference TRBV28 and TRBJ2-5, reads DVKVTQSSRYLVKRTGEKVFLECVQDMDHENMFWYRQDPGLGLRLIYFSYDVKMKEKGDIPEGYSVSREKKERFSLILESASTNQTSMYLCASSLWTSFRRSGGTEETQYFGPGTRLLVL.

The V and J genes are TRBV5-6 and TRBJ2-2; possibly TRBD2 for D (6 bases). V lost 2 bases and J 6 bases, leaving 17 bases between the germline ends. This CDR3 is built from 16 residues. Per germline, CDR1 SGHDT and CDR2 YYEEEE. The CDR3 protein is CASSLDGRVGPGELFF. The CDR3 nucleotides read TGTGCCAGCAGCTTAGACGGGAGAGTGGGGCCCGGGGAGCTGTTTTTT. Using reference TRBV5-6 and TRBJ2-2 for the parts outside the CDR3, the full variable domain is DAGVTQSPTHLIKTRGQQVTLRCSPKSGHDTVSWYQQALGQGPQFIFQYYEEEERQRGNFPDRFSGHQFPNYSSELNVNALLLGDSALYLCASSLDGRVGPGELFFGEGSRLTVL.

The chain is built from TRBV10-3 and TRBJ1-2, with D maybe TRBD1 (6 bases). This CDR3 is 13 amino acids long. The V and J ends lost 10 bases and 0 bases respectively, with 12 bases between them. Per germline, CDR1 ENHRY and CDR2 SYGVKD. The CDR3 DNA follows: TGTGCCACGGCACAGGGCCCTAACTATGGCTACACCTTC. The encoded protein is CATAQGPNYGYTF.

This chain links TRBV2 with TRBJ1-5; D is perhaps TRBD1 (6 bases). V dropped 7 bases and J dropped 1 base, with 17 bases sitting between them. The length of the CDR3 is 16 residues. Germline lookup yields CDR1 SNHLY and CDR2 FYNNEI. The CDR3 region is CASKGDAGPSNQPQHF. The DNA for the CDR3 is TGTGCCAGCAAGGGGGACGCTGGGCCCAGCAATCAGCCCCAGCATTTT.

This chain connects TRBV7-2 to TRBJ2-2, with 8 bases that match TRBD2. Germline trimming cut 5 bases from V and 7 bases from J; bases unmatched to any gene: 9. In germline, CDR1 is SGHTA, CDR2 FQGNSA. The CDR3 runs 15 residues. The chain's CDR3 is CASSPEREFGGELFF. The CDR3 DNA follows: TGTGCCAGCAGCCCCGAGCGGGAGTTTGGCGGGGAGCTGTTTTTT.

The rearrangement uses TRBV28 and TRBJ1-1, with D perhaps matching TRBD1 (6 bases). The CDR3 contains 13 residues. Trimming took 3 bases from V and 4 from J, leaving 9 bases between them. The germline CDR1 and CDR2 sequences are MDHEN and SYDVKM. CDR3 residues: CASSFGGPTEAFF. As DNA, the CDR3 is TGTGCCAGCAGTTTTGGGGGCCCCACTGAAGCTTTCTTT.

This clone was counted between two and nine times. This chain joins TRBV4-2 and TRBJ2-2, with D possibly TRBD2 on 6 matching bases. Germline V CDR1 and CDR2: LGHNA, YNFKEQ. The CDR3 runs to 16 residues. Trimming stripped 0 bases from V and 5 bases from J, with 13 bases between. The CDR3 coding sequence is TGTGCCAGCAGCCAAGATACTAGCCTGGGGACCGGGGAGCTGTTTTTT. Its protein is CASSQDTSLGTGELFF.

The rearrangement joins TRBV2 to TRBJ2-1; D perhaps matches TRBD1 (6 bases). V was pared by 3 bases and J by 7 bases, with 16 bases between. Looked up from germline, CDR1 is SNHLY and CDR2 is FYNNEI. The CDR3 sequence is 15 residues long. In DNA form, the CDR3 reads TGTGCCAGCAGTGACCGGGGCAGGGGATCGAATGAGCAGTTCTTC. As protein: CASSDRGRGSNEQFF. The whole variable domain, remainder taken from reference TRBV2 and TRBJ2-1, is EPEVTQTPSHQVTQMGQEVILRCVPISNHLYFYWYRQILGQKVEFLVSFYNNEISEKSEIFDDQFSVERPDGSNFTLKIRSTKLEDSAMYFCASSDRGRGSNEQFFGPGTRLTVL.

The chain's CDR3 is CASSQATGSTDTQYF. The CDR3 nucleotides are TGCGCCAGCAGCCAAGCGACAGGGAGCACAGATACGCAGTATTTT. The chain carries TRBV4-3 and TRBJ2-3; 7 bases agree with TRBD1. The V segment lost 1 base and the J segment 0 bases; nucleotides outside the gene matches: 1. The CDR3 runs to 15 residues. Germline CDR1 reads LGHNA; CDR2 reads YSLEER.

The V and J genes are TRBV5-1 and TRBJ2-1; D perhaps matches TRBD1 (5 bases). The CDR3 has 15 amino acids. CDR1 and CDR2 from the germline V gene are SGHRS and YFSETQ. V was shortened by 6 bases and J by 4 bases, with 17 bases between the two germline ends. The CDR3 DNA reads TGCGCCAGCATCCTTGGGGATCAGGGATACAATGAGCAGTTCTTC. Translating gives CASILGDQGYNEQFF.

V usage is TRBV6-5 and J usage is TRBJ2-7; a weak D match, TRBD2 (5 bases). V was pared by 6 bases and J by 7 bases, with 10 bases between. CDR3 length: 11 amino acids. From germline, CDR1 is MNHEY and CDR2 SVGAGI. The CDR3 coding sequence is TGTGCCAGCAGAAAGGGCGGGGAGCAGTACTTC. Translating gives CASRKGGEQYF.

CDR3 DNA: TGTGCCAGCAGTCTGACAGGTTTCAGGGCCGGCTACACCTTC. It is translated as CASSLTGFRAGYTF. The V gene is TRBV6-5, the J gene TRBJ1-2; TRBD1 might be the D (6 bases). Trimming removed 5 bases from V and 8 bases from J, with 18 bases in between. CDR3 length: 14 amino acids. The germline V gene has CDR1 MNHEY and CDR2 SVGAGI.

The chain joins TRBV21-1 to TRBJ2-5; the listed D gene, TRBD2, was not tested against the DNA. TRBV21-1 is assigned pseudogene status. The length of the CDR3 is 15 residues. The CDR3 bases are TGTGCCAGCAGCAAAGTCCCCCCGGGTAGGGAGACCCAGTACTTC. Protein product: CASSKVPPGRETQYF.

This chain joins TRBV2 and TRBJ2-2, with 7 bases that match TRBD1. This CDR3 comprises 17 residues. Germline lookup yields CDR1 SNHLY and CDR2 FYNNEI. V lost 6 bases to trimming and J lost 7 bases; unmatched junction nucleotides: 17. CDR3 in amino acids: CASRRASKGQSFGELFF. DNA for the CDR3: TGTGCCAGCAGGAGAGCTTCTAAGGGACAGTCTTTCGGGGAGCTGTTTTTT. The full variable domain, rest sourced from reference TRBV2 and TRBJ2-2, is EPEVTQTPSHQVTQMGQEVILRCVPISNHLYFYWYRQILGQKVEFLVSFYNNEISEKSEIFDDQFSVERPDGSNFTLKIRSTKLEDSAMYFCASRRASKGQSFGELFFGEGSRLTVL.

The chain recombines TRBV5-1 with TRBJ1-4, with 9 nucleotides matching TRBD1. The CDR3 loop spans 15 amino acids. Losses at the gene ends were 4 bases for V and 6 bases for J; bases not matched to a gene: 7. In germline, CDR1 is SGHRS, CDR2 YFSETQ. The CDR3 loop reads CASSPRTGEHEKLFF. CDR3 DNA: TGCGCCAGCAGCCCCCGGACAGGGGAACATGAAAAACTGTTTTTT.

The CDR3 sequence is CATSPYGTDNYGYTF. The CDR3 bases are TGTGCCACCAGCCCTTACGGGACAGATAACTATGGCTACACCTTC. The chain carries TRBV15 and TRBJ1-2; 7 bases map to TRBD1. Germline V gene data show CDR1 as LNHNV and CDR2 as YYDKDF (reference sequence). The ends lost 5 bases at V and 1 base at J; junction bases unmatched: 7. This CDR3 spans 15 amino acids. The full variable domain, with the rest looked up from reference TRBV15 and TRBJ1-2, is DAMVIQNPRYQVTQFGKPVTLSCSQTLNHNVMYWYQQKSSQAPKLLFHYYDKDFNNEADTPDNFQSRRPNTSFCFLDIRSPGLGDTAMYLCATSPYGTDNYGYTFGSGTRLTVV.

The CDR3 sequence is CASSRLEGIQYF. CDR3 sequence (DNA): TGTGCCAGCAGTAGGCTAGAGGGCATTCAGTACTTC. The rearrangement joins TRBV6-5 to TRBJ2-4, with D perhaps matching TRBD2 (5 bases). CDR1 is MNHEY, CDR2 SVGAGI, per germline. The V and J ends lost 5 bases and 9 bases respectively, with 11 bases between them. The CDR3 is made up of 12 amino acids.